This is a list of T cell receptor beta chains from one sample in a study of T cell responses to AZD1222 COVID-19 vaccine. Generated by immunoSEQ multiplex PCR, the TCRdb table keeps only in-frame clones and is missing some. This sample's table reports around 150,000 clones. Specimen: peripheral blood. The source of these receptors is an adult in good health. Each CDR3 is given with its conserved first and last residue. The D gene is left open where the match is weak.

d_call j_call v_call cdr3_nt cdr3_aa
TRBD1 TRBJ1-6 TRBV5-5 TGTGCCAGCAGCTTCGGGGGACAGGGGCCGACTTCACCCCTCCACTTT CASSFGGQGPTSPLHF
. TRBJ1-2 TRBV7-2 TGTGCCAGCAGCTTAGGGGCCTTCGTAGGCTACACCTTC CASSLGAFVGYTF
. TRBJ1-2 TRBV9 TGTGCCAGCAGCGGAGCCCGGGTGTGGGGGGAGAATGGCTACACCTTC CASSGARVWGENGYTF
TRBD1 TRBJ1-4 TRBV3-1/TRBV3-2 TGTGCCAGCAGCCCAGGGGGACAGGGGGGCGAAAAACTGTTTTTT CASSPGGQGGEKLFF
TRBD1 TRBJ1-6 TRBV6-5 TGTGCCAGCAGTTTTGGACAGGGGCTGAATTCACCCCTCCACTTT CASSFGQGLNSPLHF
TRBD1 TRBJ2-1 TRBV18 TGTGCCAGCTCACGACGGGACAGCTCCTACAATGAGCAGTTCTTC CASSRRDSSYNEQFF
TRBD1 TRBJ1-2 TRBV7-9 TGTGCCAGCAGCTTAGCGGGACAGGATGCGGGCTATGGCTACACCTTC CASSLAGQDAGYGYTF
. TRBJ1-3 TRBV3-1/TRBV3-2 TGTGCCAGCAGCCAAGGTACGGGTACGTCTGGAAACACCATATATTTT CASSQGTGTSGNTIYF
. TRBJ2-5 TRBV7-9 TGTGCCAGCAGCTTAAACAGCGGCCAAGGAGAGACCCAGTACTTC CASSLNSGQGETQYF
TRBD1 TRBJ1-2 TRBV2 TGTGCCAGCACCCCTGAAGGGACAGGGAACTATGGCTACACCTTC CASTPEGTGNYGYTF
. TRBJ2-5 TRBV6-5 TGTGCCAGCAGGCCCACAGGGCCCCAAGAGACCCAGTACTTC CASRPTGPQETQYF
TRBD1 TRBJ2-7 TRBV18 TGTGCCAGCTCACCAGAGGCAACAGGGGGTGCCGAGCAGTACTTC CASSPEATGGAEQYF
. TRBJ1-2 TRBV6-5 TGTGCCAGCAGGGCGGTCTATGGCTACACCTTC CASRAVYGYTF
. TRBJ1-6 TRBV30 TGTGCCTGGAACACCCGAAGGAACTCCTATAATTCACCCCTCCACTTT CAWNTRRNSYNSPLHF
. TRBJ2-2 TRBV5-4 TGTGCCAGCAGCTTGGGTTGGCCCGGGGAGCTGTTTTTT CASSLGWPGELFF
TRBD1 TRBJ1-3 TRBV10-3 TGTGCCATCAGTATGGGACAGGGGGCATATGGAAACACCATATATTTT CAISMGQGAYGNTIYF
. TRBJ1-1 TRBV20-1 TGCAGTGCTAGTAGGGGCACTGAAGCTTTCTTT CSASRGTEAFF
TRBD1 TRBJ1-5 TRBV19 TGTGCCAGTAGTATAGAAGGACAGGGTATTCAGCCCCAGCATTTT CASSIEGQGIQPQHF
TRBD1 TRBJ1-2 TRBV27 TGTGCCAGCAGCGGACAGGGGGCGGACATCTATGGCTACACCTTC CASSGQGADIYGYTF
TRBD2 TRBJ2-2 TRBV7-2 TGTGCCAGCAGCTTAGTTCTACTAGCGGGGGGTGTCACCGGGGAGCTGTTTTTT CASSLVLLAGGVTGELFF
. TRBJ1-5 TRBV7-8 TGTGCCAGCAGCTCGGACAGAAATCAGCCCCAGCATTTT CASSSDRNQPQHF
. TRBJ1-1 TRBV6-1 TGTGCCAGCCGCTATAGTGGGGACCTGGTTGAAGCTTTCTTT CASRYSGDLVEAFF
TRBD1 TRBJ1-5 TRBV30 TGTGCCTGGAGTGAGGGACAGAGCAATCAGCCCCAGCATTTT CAWSEGQSNQPQHF
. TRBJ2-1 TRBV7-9 TGTGCCAGCAGCCCCCGGAACCTCGGGGACAATGAGCAGTTCTTC CASSPRNLGDNEQFF
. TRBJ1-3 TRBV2 TGTGCCAGCAGCGTCGACAGGCGCGAACCCACCGTCTCTGGAAACACCATATATTTT CASSVDRREPTVSGNTIYF